A single sample gave rise to the 21 T cell receptor beta chains below, sequenced in a study of shared clonotypes between healthy human individuals. Only in-frame clones appear in the TCRdb table, and some are missing; sequencing was by immunoSEQ multiplex PCR. This table holds about 2.3 million clones, approximately 93% found once. Sequences were obtained from naive CD4+ T cells from PBMCs. Subset described: CD45RA+ positively selected. These receptor sequences come from a man aged 18 to 30 in good health. Some clones in this sample may be carry-over from other donors' samples.

The J gene is TRBJ2-3, the V gene TRBV29-1; D might be TRBD1 (6 bases). The V gene lost 6 bases and the J gene lost 2 bases, with 15 bases spanning the gap. Per germline, CDR1 SQVTM and CDR2 ANQGSEA. This CDR3 is 14 amino acids long. The CDR3 DNA follows: TGCAGCGTCGGCGACAGGTCTCTCACAGATACGCAGTATTTT. The encoded protein is CSVGDRSLTDTQYF.

The chain links TRBV5-1 to TRBJ2-5; 8 nucleotides align to TRBD2. Looked up from germline, CDR1 is SGHRS and CDR2 is YFSETQ. Losses at the gene ends were 2 bases for V and 5 bases for J; bases not matched to a gene: 8. The CDR3 has 15 residues. The CDR3 reads CASSLAGEEGETQYF. CDR3 sequence (DNA): TGCGCCAGCAGCTTAGCGGGAGAGGAGGGGGAGACCCAGTACTTC.

The chain links TRBV28 to TRBJ1-5; 7 nucleotides match TRBD1. Per the germline V gene, CDR1 is MDHEN and CDR2 is SYDVKM. The CDR3 is 12 amino acids. Unmatched junction bases numbered 3, after V lost 7 bases and J lost 6 bases. DNA of the CDR3: TGTGCCAGCAAACAGGGGTCTCAGCCCCAGCATTTT. The encoded protein is CASKQGSQPQHF.

This clone was observed a handful of times. This chain links TRBV2 with TRBJ2-2; TRBD2 matches 11 bases. From germline, CDR1 is SNHLY and CDR2 FYNNEI. The ends lost 4 bases at V and 1 base at J; junction bases unmatched: 2. The CDR3 runs to 16 residues. The CDR3, as DNA: TGTGCCAGCAGTGTCCTAGCGGGAGGGAACACCGGGGAGCTGTTTTTT. Translated: CASSVLAGGNTGELFF.

This chain links TRBV30 with TRBJ1-5; D gene ambiguous. Germline V gives CDR1 GTSNPN, CDR2 SVGIG (reference sequence). The V gene lost 1 base and the J gene lost 3 bases, with 10 bases spanning the gap. The CDR3 covers 14 residues. In DNA, the CDR3 is TGTGCCTGGAGTGATTTGCTGCTCAATCAGCCCCAGCATTTT. This translates into CAWSDLLLNQPQHF.

This sequence joins TRBV28 and TRBJ2-5; a weak D match, TRBD2 (5 bases). Germline V gene sequence: CDR1 MDHEN, CDR2 SYDVKM. V was clipped by 7 bases and J by 4 bases, with 19 bases between them. CDR3 length equals 15 residues. The CDR3 region has the DNA TGTGCCAGCACCCGCATGCGTGGAGGTTTAGAGACCCAGTACTTC. Its translation is CASTRMRGGLETQYF.

This clone was counted once. CDR3 protein: CASSNLRDRDEQYF. Written as DNA, the CDR3 is TGTGCCAGCAGTAACCTCCGGGACAGGGACGAGCAGTACTTC. V and J are TRBV6-5 and TRBJ2-7, with TRBD1 identical over 9 bases. CDR1 MNHEY and CDR2 SVGAGI come from the germline V gene. V lost 5 bases, J lost 5 bases, and 7 bases stayed unmatched. This CDR3 has 14 residues.

J is TRBJ2-5 and V is TRBV11-2; D not resolved. The CDR3 totals 17 residues. V dropped 5 bases and J dropped 5 bases, with 24 bases sitting between them. Germline V CDR1 and CDR2: SGHAT, FQNNGV. The CDR3 DNA reads TGTGCCAGCAGCACCGGCTGGTTAGAGCCCACTGGGGAGACCCAGTACTTC. It codes for CASSTGWLEPTGETQYF.

This chain connects TRBV4-1 to TRBJ2-7, with TRBD1 as a possible D gene (5 bases). Germline V gene data show CDR1 as MGHRA and CDR2 as YSYEKL. The V end was cut by 1 base, the J end by 2 bases, with 9 bases between. The CDR3 covers 14 residues. CDR3 protein: CASSQGADTYEQYF. DNA for the CDR3: TGCGCCAGCAGCCAAGGGGCGGACACCTACGAGCAGTACTTC.

The chain links TRBV9 to TRBJ2-2, with no clear D. The CDR3 sequence is 14 residues long. Trimming pared 3 bases from V and 1 base from J, leaving 7 bases between. Per germline, CDR1 SGDLS and CDR2 YYNGEE. CDR3 amino acids: CASSAPVNTGELFF. The DNA of the CDR3 is TGTGCCAGCAGCGCCCCTGTGAACACCGGGGAGCTGTTTTTT.

The chain carries TRBV4-1 and TRBJ2-3, with a weak D call TRBD1 (6 bases). This CDR3 comprises 15 residues. V was clipped by 6 bases and J by 6 bases, with 19 bases between them. Germline V gene lookup returns CDR1 MGHRA and CDR2 YSYEKL. CDR3 DNA sequence: TGCGCCAGCAGTCCCTCAGGGGCCCTAGTTGATACGCAGTATTTT. Translating gives CASSPSGALVDTQYF.

CDR3 sequence reads: CASSLRGRGANVLTF. In nucleotides, the CDR3 is TGTGCCAGCAGCTTACGGGGGCGCGGGGCCAACGTCCTGACTTTC. This rearrangement joins TRBV7-6 to TRBJ2-6, with D possibly being TRBD1 or TRBD2 (6 bases each). Between the trimmed V and J ends, which lost 2 bases and 4 bases, there was a span of 9 bases. CDR1 and CDR2 (germline): SGHVS, FNYEAQ. The CDR3 length is 15 residues.

The chain has TRBV28 and TRBJ2-2; possible D gene TRBD2, 6 bases. CDR3 size: 14 residues. V was clipped by 3 bases and J by 4 bases, with 9 bases between them. CDR1 and CDR2 (germline): MDHEN, SYDVKM. CDR3 sequence (DNA): TGTGCCAGCAGTTTTGGAGGGAGCACCGGGGAGCTGTTTTTT. This encodes CASSFGGSTGELFF.

V is TRBV6-4 and J is TRBJ2-7, with 10 bases matching TRBD2. Germline-derived CDR1 and CDR2 are MRHNA and SNTAGT. The trim removed 5 bases at V and 3 bases at J, leaving 16 bases unmatched. This CDR3 is built from 18 residues. In DNA, the CDR3 is TGTGCCAGCAGTCCACTAGCGGGACTTCCCCGATATTACTACGAGCAGTACTTC. Protein sequence: CASSPLAGLPRYYYEQYF.

This clone appeared once. The chain links TRBV19 to TRBJ2-5, with TRBD2 as a possible D gene (6 bases). The CDR3 has 13 amino acids. Germline assignment: CDR1 LNHDA and CDR2 SQIVND (reference sequence). Trimming took off 7 bases at V and 9 bases at J, with 18 bases between the two ends. The CDR3 coding sequence is TGTGCCAGTACCCCCCAACCCGGAGGGGCCCAGTACTTC. Protein: CASTPQPGGAQYF.

The genes are TRBV7-2 and TRBJ2-1, with D uncertain. Germline lookup yields CDR1 SGHTA and CDR2 FQGNSA. This CDR3 comprises 14 residues. Trimming removed 5 bases at V and 4 bases at J, with 12 bases between. DNA of the CDR3: TGTGCCAGCAGCCTGGGATCAGCGTACAATGAGCAGTTCTTC. Protein product: CASSLGSAYNEQFF.

The J gene is TRBJ2-3, the V gene TRBV5-4, with D unresolved. V was pared by 4 bases and J by 0 bases, with 18 bases between. Per germline, CDR1 SGHNT and CDR2 YYREEE (reference sequence). The CDR3 sequence is 17 residues long. The CDR3 region is CASSQPGVGRSTDTQYF. The DNA for the CDR3 is TGTGCCAGCAGCCAACCAGGAGTCGGTAGGAGCACAGATACGCAGTATTTT.

The chain is built from TRBV4-2 and TRBJ2-7, with 9 bases aligning to TRBD1. The CDR3 contains 17 residues. Germline CDR1 and CDR2: LGHNA and YNFKEQ. V lost 1 base to trimming and J lost 1 base; unmatched junction nucleotides: 8. The CDR3 protein is CASSQGVNRGLSYEQYF. In DNA form, the CDR3 reads TGTGCCAGCAGCCAAGGGGTCAACAGGGGGCTTTCCTACGAGCAGTACTTC.

This chain links TRBV27 with TRBJ2-7, with no clear D. V was shortened by 2 bases and J by 3 bases, with 23 bases between the two germline ends. The CDR3 has 18 residues. Germline CDR1 and CDR2: MNHEY and SMNVEV (reference sequence). CDR3 amino acids: CASSLRSVGLGAFYEQYF. The CDR3 DNA reads TGTGCCAGCAGTTTACGTTCAGTCGGCCTCGGAGCGTTCTACGAGCAGTACTTC.

This rearrangement joins TRBV6-5 to TRBJ1-1; D perhaps matches TRBD1 (5 bases). Trimming cost V 10 bases and J 5 bases, with 14 bases left between them. Germline V gene lookup returns CDR1 MNHEY and CDR2 SVGAGI. CDR3 length: 12 amino acids. The CDR3 loop is CAIRRHRTEAFF. The CDR3 nucleotides read TGTGCCATCAGACGTCACAGGACTGAAGCTTTCTTT.

This rearrangement joins TRBV2 to TRBJ1-1; D uncertain. Germline values: CDR1 SNHLY, CDR2 FYNNEI. CDR3 size: 11 residues. V was clipped by 7 bases and J by 0 bases, with 3 bases between them. The CDR3: CASKLNTEAFF. The CDR3 DNA follows: TGTGCCAGCAAGTTGAACACTGAAGCTTTCTTT.